These 6 T cell receptor beta chains came from one sample sequenced in a study of cytomegalovirus exposure and HLA in healthy donors (dated by TCRdb to 2017 to 2019). The method was the immunoSEQ multiplex PCR assay. For the multiplex PCR, a mixture combining 60 forward primers for TCR Vbeta segments and 13 reverse primers for TCR Jbeta segments was used. TCRdb took this table from immuneACCESS and kept in-frame rearrangements with V and J called. Such tables lack part of the clones; where checked against another copy, unresolved V genes explain under half of the gap, and the rest is unexplained. The sample includes about 93,000 clones, with 82% observed a single time. About 4% of the sample is taken by the ten largest. The sequenced sample was PBMCs. These receptors were obtained from a man aged 50 or older in good health and CMV-seronegative.

The rearrangement joins TRBV19 to TRBJ2-3, with D possibly TRBD2 on 6 matching bases. The CDR3 has 15 residues. The V end was cut by 6 bases, the J end by 0 bases, with 13 bases between. Germline CDR1 reads LNHDA; CDR2 reads SQIVND (reference sequence). DNA for the CDR3: TGTGCCAGTAGCCTACTAGCCTATAGCACAGATACGCAGTATTTT. This sequence encodes CASSLLAYSTDTQYF.

This clone has just a few counts. The chain has TRBV7-2 and TRBJ2-1; D may be TRBD2 (6 bases). Germline V gene lookup returns CDR1 SGHTA and CDR2 FQGNSA. The V end was cut by 11 bases, the J end by 11 bases, with 22 bases between. The CDR3 spans 13 residues. This CDR3 reads CASPTGLHQQQFF. CDR3 DNA: TGTGCCTCCCCTACGGGACTCCATCAACAGCAGTTCTTC.

The rearrangement uses TRBV6-1 and TRBJ1-2, with a possible D match to TRBD1 (5 bases). This CDR3 region has 15 residues. Germline V gene sequence: CDR1 MNHNS, CDR2 SASEGT. V shed 2 bases and J shed 6 bases, with 16 bases lying between them. CDR3 in amino acids: CASSETEGRFNGYTF. CDR3 DNA: TGTGCCAGCAGTGAAACGGAGGGGAGGTTCAATGGCTACACCTTC.

J is TRBJ2-1 and V is TRBV27; no clear D. CDR1 is MNHEY, CDR2 SMNVEV, per germline (reference sequence). The ends were cut back, 5 bases at V and 6 bases at J, with 11 bases in the middle. CDR3 size: 13 residues. The CDR3 DNA follows: TGTGCCAGCAGTCCTGGTACGGGCAATGAGCAGTTCTTC. Translating gives CASSPGTGNEQFF.

The J gene is TRBJ1-5, the V gene TRBV28; perhaps TRBD1 as D (5 bases). This CDR3 spans 13 amino acids. Trimming removed 4 bases at V and 6 bases at J, with 10 bases between. Germline V lookup: CDR1 MDHEN, CDR2 SYDVKM. The CDR3 loop reads CASSSGGVQPQHF. CDR3 bases: TGTGCCAGCAGTTCCGGGGGGGTTCAGCCCCAGCATTTT.

This clone appeared a few times. The CDR3 region is CASSDSIRLAGRNEQFF. CDR3 nucleotides: TGTGCCAGCAGTGACTCAATTCGACTAGCGGGAAGGAATGAGCAGTTCTTC. The chain couples TRBV6-4 to TRBJ2-1, with 11 nucleotides matching TRBD2. Germline V gives CDR1 MRHNA, CDR2 SNTAGT. Unmatched junction bases numbered 8, after V lost 0 bases and J lost 7 bases. The length of the CDR3 is 17 residues.